The 23 T cell receptor beta chains presented below share a single source sample, sequenced in a study of blood T cell repertoires in COVID-19. Measured with immunoSEQ multiplex PCR; TCRdb has only the in-frame clones, and not every one. The profile shows 130,000 to 150,000 clones, 80% to 90% of them singletons. The source material was peripheral blood. Receptor source: a human donor in a cohort sampled during active COVID-19.

The chain has TRBV12-3 or TRBV12-4 and TRBJ2-3; unclear D gene. The CDR3 consists of 12 residues. V was trimmed by 4 bases and J by 6 bases, leaving 8 bases between them. The CDR3 DNA is TGTGCCAGCAGTTCCCTTTCGGATACGCAGTATTTT. This encodes CASSSLSDTQYF.

This clone was recorded once. The chain recombines TRBV2 with TRBJ1-5, with 7 bases aligning to TRBD1. The germline gives CDR1 SNHLY, CDR2 FYNNEI. This CDR3 has 14 amino acids. V dropped 1 base and J dropped 6; count of bases not matched to a gene: 3. The CDR3 spells CASSEGQGSQPQHF. The CDR3 bases are TGTGCCAGCAGTGAAGGACAGGGAAGTCAGCCCCAGCATTTT.

The chain recombines TRBV4-3 with TRBJ2-3; 11 bases are a match to TRBD2. The CDR3 is 18 amino acids. Germline CDR1 LGHNA, CDR2 YSLEER. V lost 4 bases, J lost 6 bases, and 15 bases stayed unmatched. In DNA form, the CDR3 reads TGCGCCAGCAGCCTTCTACTCTTAGCGGGGGGGCGGTCGGATACGCAGTATTTT. It translates to CASSLLLLAGGRSDTQYF.

The chain is built from TRBV6-1 and TRBJ2-2; the D is unclear. V lost 2 bases to trimming and J lost 9 bases, with 16 bases between them. The CDR3 is 15 residues long. Germline CDR1 reads MNHNS; CDR2 reads SASEGT. The CDR3 loop reads CASSETSRGVRELFF. The CDR3 DNA follows: TGTGCCAGCAGTGAAACCTCACGCGGAGTCAGGGAGCTGTTTTTT.

Only one count was recorded for this clone. V is TRBV7-9 and J is TRBJ1-4, with no clear D. V lost 1 base and J 8 bases, leaving 14 bases between the germline ends. Germline V gene sequence: CDR1 SEHNR, CDR2 FQNEAQ (reference sequence). This CDR3 has 15 amino acids. The CDR3 region has the DNA TGTGCCAGCAGCTTAGGTTTGGCCTCCGGGGAAAAACTGTTTTTT. It yields the protein CASSLGLASGEKLFF.

In DNA form, the CDR3 reads TGCGCCAGCAGTCTAGCGGATGCCTACGAGCAGTACTTC. This encodes CASSLADAYEQYF. This chain connects TRBV5-1 to TRBJ2-7, with 7 nucleotides matching TRBD2. Germline lookup yields CDR1 SGHRS and CDR2 YFSETQ. This CDR3 is 13 amino acids long. J was trimmed by 2 bases and V by 5 bases; bases with no gene match: 4.

The chain joins TRBV3-1 (or the pseudogene TRBV3-2) to TRBJ1-2; weak D call: TRBD1 (5 bases). CDR3 length: 17 amino acids. The V end was cut by 0 bases, the J end by 5 bases, with 19 bases between. CDR1 and CDR2 from the germline V gene are LGHDT and YNNKEL (reference sequence). The CDR3 loop reads CASSQDLRGGDGYGYTF. Here the CDR3 DNA reads TGTGCCAGCAGCCAAGATCTCCGGGGGGGTGATGGTTATGGCTACACCTTC.

This clone has ten or more counts. This chain connects TRBV5-1 to TRBJ1-4, with TRBD1 matching over 7 bases. J gave up 7 bases and V 1 base, and 7 bases lay outside the gene matches. This CDR3 has 15 residues. CDR1 and CDR2 from the germline V gene are SGHRS and YFSETQ. CDR3 sequence: CASSLLGQPIEKLFF. The CDR3 DNA is TGCGCCAGCAGCTTGTTGGGACAGCCGATTGAAAAACTGTTTTTT.

The chain couples TRBV7-2 to TRBJ1-1; TRBD1 agrees at 8 bases. Trimming at V came to 4 bases and at J to 4 bases, leaving 5 bases not matched to a gene. This CDR3 has 14 residues. Per the germline V gene, CDR1 is SGHTA and CDR2 is FQGNSA. CDR3 in amino acids: CASSSRTGITEAFF. The CDR3 DNA reads TGTGCCAGCAGCTCGAGGACAGGGATCACTGAAGCTTTCTTT.

The genes are TRBV18 and TRBJ2-5; 7 bases are shared with TRBD1. CDR3 length equals 14 residues. The germline CDR1 and CDR2 sequences are KGHSH and LQKENI. V lost 3 bases, J lost 0 bases, and 1 base stayed unmatched. This CDR3 is CASSPGQHQETQYF. CDR3 DNA: TGTGCCAGCTCACCGGGACAGCACCAAGAGACCCAGTACTTC.

This clone was seen a single time. The chain joins TRBV4-1 to TRBJ2-7, with TRBD1 matching over 7 bases. V gave up 1 base and J gave up 2 bases; unmatched junction bases: 2. The CDR3 loop spans 14 amino acids. Germline-derived CDR1 and CDR2 are MGHRA and YSYEKL. As DNA, the CDR3 is TGCGCCAGCAGCCAAGGCCAGGGGGCCTACGAGCAGTACTTC. Amino acids: CASSQGQGAYEQYF.

The chain is built from TRBV7-6 and TRBJ2-5, with a possible D match to TRBD2 (5 bases). From germline, CDR1 is SGHVS and CDR2 FNYEAQ. The CDR3 covers 18 residues. V shed 3 bases and J shed 0 bases, with 20 bases lying between them. The CDR3 DNA is TGTGCCAGCAGCTTGAAAGTGGAGGACGCTTGGTACCAAGAGACCCAGTACTTC. It is translated as CASSLKVEDAWYQETQYF. Using reference TRBV7-6 and TRBJ2-5 for the parts outside the CDR3, the full variable domain is GAGVSQSPRYKVTKRGQDVALRCDPISGHVSLYWYRQALGQGPEFLTYFNYEAQQDKSGLPNDRFSAERPEGSISTLTIQRTEQRDSAMYRCASSLKVEDAWYQETQYFGPGTRLLVL.

The chain joins TRBV6-6 to TRBJ2-5; D is perhaps TRBD1 (6 bases). The CDR3 is made up of 14 amino acids. V was clipped by 6 bases and J by 5 bases, with 16 bases between them. Germline V gene sequence: CDR1 MNHNY, CDR2 SVGAGI (reference sequence). The CDR3, as DNA: TGTGCCAGCAGACCATCGGGGCAGGGGGAGACCCAGTACTTC. It codes for CASRPSGQGETQYF.

This clone was counted a few times. CDR3 protein: CASSPARAGITDTQYF. The CDR3 region has the DNA TGCGCCAGCTCCCCCGCCCGGGCGGGGATCACAGATACGCAGTATTTT. This sequence joins TRBV5-1 and TRBJ2-3; D is possibly TRBD2 (6 bases). There are 16 residues in the CDR3. Trimming left V 7 bases short and J 2 bases short, with 20 bases between. CDR1 and CDR2 from the germline V gene are SGHRS and YFSETQ.

The sample holds one count of this clone. This chain links TRBV28 with TRBJ2-1; TRBD2 matches at 8 bases. CDR3 length: 13 residues. Germline lookup yields CDR1 MDHEN and CDR2 SYDVKM. The V and J ends lost 5 bases and 6 bases, in that order; junction bases with no gene match: 3. The CDR3 here is CASSPGGPNEQFF. CDR3 DNA sequence: TGTGCCAGCAGTCCGGGGGGGCCCAATGAGCAGTTCTTC.

V gene TRBV5-4 combines with J gene TRBJ1-1; weak D call: TRBD1 (5 bases). The CDR3 is made up of 15 amino acids. V dropped 4 bases and J dropped 1 base, with 14 bases sitting between them. CDR1 is SGHNT and CDR2 is YYREEE in the germline V gene (reference sequence). CDR3 sequence reads: CASSRAAGENTEAFF. DNA for the CDR3: TGTGCCAGCAGCCGGGCCGCGGGGGAGAACACTGAAGCTTTCTTT. Complete variable domain (other parts from reference TRBV5-4 and TRBJ1-1): ETGVTQSPTHLIKTRGQQVTLRCSSQSGHNTVSWYQQALGQGPQFIFQYYREEENGRGNFPPRFSGLQFPNYSSELNVNALELDDSALYLCASSRAAGENTEAFFGQGTRLTVV.

This clone has only one observation. The chain carries TRBV7-2 and TRBJ1-3, with unresolved D. V lost 5 bases and J 0 bases, leaving 11 bases between the germline ends. This CDR3 has 15 amino acids. Looked up from germline, CDR1 is SGHTA and CDR2 is FQGNSA. The CDR3, as DNA: TGTGCCAGCAGCCGTGACATCGCCTCTGGAAACACCATATATTTT. Residues: CASSRDIASGNTIYF. The whole variable domain, filled in from reference TRBV7-2 and TRBJ1-3, reads GAGVSQSPSNKVTEKGKDVELRCDPISGHTALYWYRQSLGQGLEFLIYFQGNSAPDKSGLPSDRFSAERTGGSVSTLTIQRTQQEDSAVYLCASSRDIASGNTIYFGEGSWLTVV.

V gene TRBV12-3 or TRBV12-4 combines with J gene TRBJ2-3, with D possibly being TRBD1 (5 bases). Trimming stripped 5 bases from V and 1 base from J, with 7 bases between. The CDR3 is 13 amino acids. CDR3 DNA sequence: TGTGCCAGCAGTCCCAGGGGCACAGATACGCAGTATTTT. Its protein is CASSPRGTDTQYF.

J is TRBJ2-3 and V is TRBV6-5, with D maybe TRBD1 (6 bases). In germline, CDR1 is MNHEY, CDR2 SVGAGI. Between the trimmed V and J ends, which lost 6 bases and 2 bases, there was a span of 12 bases. The length of the CDR3 is 14 residues. CDR3 loop: CASRRQGHTDTQYF. The CDR3 DNA reads as TGTGCCAGCAGGAGGCAGGGGCACACAGATACGCAGTATTTT.

The chain couples TRBV28 to TRBJ2-5; 10 nucleotides line up with TRBD1. This CDR3 region has 16 residues. Germline V lookup: CDR1 MDHEN, CDR2 SYDVKM. Trimming cost V 4 bases and J 0 bases; bases outside gene matches: 5. For the CDR3, the DNA is TGTGCCAGCAGTTGGGACAGGGGCCGGTACCAAGAGACCCAGTACTTC. Encoded protein: CASSWDRGRYQETQYF. Based on the CDR3 plus reference TRBV28 and TRBJ2-5, the full variable domain is DVKVTQSSRYLVKRTGEKVFLECVQDMDHENMFWYRQDPGLGLRLIYFSYDVKMKEKGDIPEGYSVSREKKERFSLILESASTNQTSMYLCASSWDRGRYQETQYFGPGTRLLVL.

The chain is built from TRBV6-6 and TRBJ2-2, with D hard to call. This CDR3 has 12 residues. V was shortened by 4 bases and J by 3 bases, with 3 bases between the two germline ends. From germline, CDR1 is MNHNY and CDR2 SVGAGI (reference sequence). CDR3: CASSSYTGELFF. The DNA for the CDR3 is TGTGCCAGCAGTTCCTACACCGGGGAGCTGTTTTTT.

The CDR3 DNA reads TGTGCCAGTAGTCGCAGATGGGCCAGGGGGTTCGACGAGCAGTACTTC. Translating gives CASSRRWARGFDEQYF. The chain links TRBV19 to TRBJ2-7, with 7 bases matching TRBD1. The germline gives CDR1 LNHDA, CDR2 SQIVND (reference sequence). The V segment lost 5 bases and the J segment 5 bases; nucleotides outside the gene matches: 15. The CDR3 spans 16 residues.

The CDR3 DNA reads TGTGCCAGCAGCTTGACTAGCGGTCGCACAGATACGCAGTATTTT. Its protein product is CASSLTSGRTDTQYF. The chain joins TRBV5-4 to TRBJ2-3; 8 positions agree with TRBD2. Trimming took 1 base from V and 1 from J; bases not matched to a gene: 2. Germline V lookup: CDR1 SGHNT, CDR2 YYREEE (reference sequence). This CDR3 has 15 amino acids.